This entry describes one T cell receptor beta chain. Its matching antigen is unknown. The V end was cut by 2 bases, the J end by 2 bases, with 6 bases between. Germline CDR1 is SGHVS and CDR2 is FQNEAQ. This CDR3 has 13 residues. The sample is drawn from a study of early stage breast cancer tumors. Across the whole study: Samples were sequenced at about 10-fold average coverage. Notes on the study in general: Tumors had about 2.5-fold higher T cell density and higher clonality than adjacent normal breast tissue. Most shared enriched TCRB sequences were commonly generated ones.

Assay: immunoSEQ multiplex PCR; the TCRdb copy retains only in-frame clones and omits some. The data show some 72,000 clones, with approximately 80% seen just once and under 3.5% held by the top ten. The material sequenced was blood. The clonotype originates from a person in their sixties or seventies with breast cancer. The chain links TRBV7-8 to TRBJ2-5; no firm D call. CDR3 bases: TGTGCCAGCAGCTTAAGCAGGCAAGAGACCCAGTACTTC. Translating it yields CASSLSRQETQYF.